This paragraph covers one T cell receptor (beta chain) sequence. Its antigen is unknown. The sample is drawn from a study of post-analysis software for immune sequencing data. Unique molecular identifiers had been added to the TCR beta cDNA libraries. MiXCR, run by TCRdb on the PCR reads, gives a single entry per CDR3 protein. The sample holds about 820,000 distinct CDR3 sequences, 53% seen once. CDR3 length equals 13 residues. V trimming: 3 bases; J trimming: 11 bases; junction bases outside the gene matches: 8. Germline V gives CDR1 LGHDT, CDR2 YNNKEL (reference sequence). Study observations and caveats: Five or six TRBV segments were significantly more frequent in patients than in controls. TRBV5-6, TRBV5-1 and TRBV20-1 were among these segments.

The chain is built from TRBV3-1 and TRBJ2-3, with TRBD2 matching over 7 bases. Sample: blood. This sequence originates from a girl between 5 and 17 years old with multiple sclerosis. CDR3 DNA sequence: TGTGCCAGCAGCCACTATAAAGGCGGGGGGCAGTATTTT. As protein: CASSHYKGGGQYF.